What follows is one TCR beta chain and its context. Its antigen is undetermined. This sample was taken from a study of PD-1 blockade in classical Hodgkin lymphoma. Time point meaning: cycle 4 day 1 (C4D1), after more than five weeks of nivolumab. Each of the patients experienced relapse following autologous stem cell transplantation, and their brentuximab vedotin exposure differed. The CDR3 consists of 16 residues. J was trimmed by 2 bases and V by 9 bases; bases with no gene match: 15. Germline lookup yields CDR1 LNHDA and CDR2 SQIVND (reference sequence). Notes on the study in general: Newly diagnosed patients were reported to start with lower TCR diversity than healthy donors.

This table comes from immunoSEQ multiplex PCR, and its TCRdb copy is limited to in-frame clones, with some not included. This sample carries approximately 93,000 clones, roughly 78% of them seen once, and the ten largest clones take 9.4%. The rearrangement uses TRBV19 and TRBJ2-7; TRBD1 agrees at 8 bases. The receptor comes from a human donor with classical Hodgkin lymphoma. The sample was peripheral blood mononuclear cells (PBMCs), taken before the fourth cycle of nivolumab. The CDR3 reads CASHPTGQGVTYEQYF. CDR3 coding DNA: TGTGCCAGCCACCCAACAGGACAGGGAGTAACCTACGAGCAGTACTTC.